The sequence of this TCR beta chain was determined in a study of shared clonotypes between healthy human individuals. General study results and limits: Generation probabilities of non-shared clonotypes were lower (relative to those shared by all four donors).

There were no recent acute infections or vaccinations among the donors, who were healthy HIV-negative adults. Sequenced by immunoSEQ multiplex PCR; TCRdb stores in-frame clones only, minus some. The sample contains 2 million to 2.5 million clones, roughly 95% of which appear only once. Germline CDR1 and CDR2: MDHEN and SYDVKM. The CDR3 sequence is 15 residues long. With V trimmed by 7 bases and J by 8 bases, 16 bases remained unmatched. With regard to this clone: Its cognate antigen is unknown.

What was sequenced was naive CD4+ T cells sorted from blood. Subset: CD45RA+ positively selected. The TCR comes from a man younger than 35 in good health. The chain carries TRBV28 and TRBJ1-1; 7 bases fit TRBD1. This CDR3 is CASNQQPTRGREAFF. As DNA, the CDR3 is TGTGCCAGCAATCAACAACCTACGAGGGGGCGAGAAGCTTTCTTT.